This TCR beta chain is from a study of cytomegalovirus exposure and HLA in healthy donors. On this clone itself: Its cognate antigen is unknown.

Germline CDR1 is SGDLS and CDR2 is YYNGEE. Between the trimmed V and J ends, which lost 4 bases and 4 bases, there was a span of 12 bases. CDR3 length: 15 residues. Study results and limitations: The study labeled roughly 160 TCR beta chains cytomegalovirus-associated. Across all donors, roughly uniform sequencing depth was an assumption of the presence/absence analyses. For most subjects, TCR beta sequences were reported to predict HLA-A and HLA-B alleles with accuracy. Data from an earlier analysis indicated that most TCR beta V segments were productive either about 87% or about 30% of the time.

13 Jbeta primers and 60 Vbeta primers were used for the PCR. Assay: immunoSEQ multiplex PCR; the TCRdb copy retains only in-frame clones and omits some. The sample has 150,000 to 200,000 clones; 80% are singletons. The sequenced sample consisted of PBMCs. The clonotype was recovered from a woman between 45 and 60 years old in good health and CMV-seropositive. V and J are TRBV9 and TRBJ2-6; tentatively, D is TRBD1 (6 bases). CDR3 residues: CASSSQGSGANVLTF. In DNA, the CDR3 is TGTGCCAGCAGCTCGCAGGGGAGCGGGGCCAACGTCCTGACTTTC.